These T cell receptor beta chains were read from a single sample in a study of a mutant IDH1 vaccine in newly diagnosed glioma. Sequencing was performed with immunoSEQ multiplex PCR; in TCRdb, only in-frame clones are kept and a portion is missing. The data hold roughly 50,000 clones, with roughly 80% observed a single time. The sample consisted of PBMCs, taken from a glioma patient treated with radiotherapy, temozolomide or both. The receptors shown here come from a man aged 18-30 years with glioma. Both conserved end residues are part of each CDR3. The D gene is left open where the match is weak. A row's size may be missing; if present it is once, few, many or a size class.

cdr3_nt	cdr3_aa	cdr3_length	v_call	clone_size	d_call	j_call
TGCGCCAGCAGCCAAGAATACAGGTCCGAGAACACTGAAGCTTTCTTT	CASSQEYRSENTEAFF	16	TRBV4-3	.	.	TRBJ1-1
TGTGCCACCAGCAGACCGACTAGCCGAGGCTATGGCTACACCTTC	CATSRPTSRGYGYTF	15	TRBV15	.	.	TRBJ1-2
TGTGCCAGAAGCTTGAGGTACACTGAAGCTTTCTTT	CARSLRYTEAFF	12	TRBV5-3	.	.	TRBJ1-1
TGTGCCAGCAGTGAACAGGGTGCTAATGAAAAACTGTTTTTT	CASSEQGANEKLFF	14	TRBV25-1	.	.	TRBJ1-4
TGTGCCAGCAGCCGAGGGGGGACCAATCAGCCCCAGCATTTT	CASSRGGTNQPQHF	14	TRBV5-4	.	.	TRBJ1-5
TGTGCCAGCAGCTTAACAGGTGTAAGGACCGGGGAGCTGTTTTTT	CASSLTGVRTGELFF	15	TRBV7-2	.	.	TRBJ2-2
TGTGCCTGGAGTGTAAACTATTCACGCGAGCAGTACTTC	CAWSVNYSREQYF	13	TRBV30	.	.	TRBJ2-7
TGTGCCAGCAGCTTGGGGGGAGGGTCCTACGAGCAGTACTTC	CASSLGGGSYEQYF	14	TRBV9	.	TRBD2	TRBJ2-7
TGTGCCAGCAGTGAAGGGGCGGCGCCCCCGCACCGATACTTC	CASSEGAAPPHRYF	14	TRBV2	.	.	TRBJ2-7
TGCGCCAGCGGTGGGTCTTTTGGCAATCAGCCCCAGCATTTT	CASGGSFGNQPQHF	14	TRBV4-1	.	.	TRBJ1-5
TGCAGCGTTCCCGATGACGGGGGAATAGAGACCCAGTACTTC	CSVPDDGGIETQYF	14	TRBV29-1	.	.	TRBJ2-5
TGTGCCAGCAGCCCCCGGACAGGAACTTATCAGCCCCAGCATTTT	CASSPRTGTYQPQHF	15	TRBV7-2	few	TRBD1	TRBJ1-5
TGTGCCTGGAGTCATAGCGAAGCCGGGGAGCTGTTTTTT	CAWSHSEAGELFF	13	TRBV30	.	.	TRBJ2-2
TGTGCCAGCAGCCAAAGAGGATTTTTTCGGGGGCGCCGCACTGAAGCTTTCTTT	CASSQRGFFRGRRTEAFF	18	TRBV14	.	.	TRBJ1-1
TGTGCCTGGAACGGCGCAGAGTTCTCACCCCTCCACTTT	CAWNGAEFSPLHF	13	TRBV30	once	.	TRBJ1-6
TGTGCCTGGAGCCCGGGACAGGCCCCGGGGGGCTACACCTTC	CAWSPGQAPGGYTF	14	TRBV30	.	TRBD1	TRBJ1-2
TGTGCCAGCAGTTGGAACGGCCTCAATCAGCCCCAGCATTTT	CASSWNGLNQPQHF	14	TRBV27	.	.	TRBJ1-5
TGTGCCAGCAGTTACCTCCGTGGGGGCGGGGTCCACGAGCAGTACTTC	CASSYLRGGGVHEQYF	16	TRBV6-5	.	.	TRBJ2-7
TGTGCCAGCTCACTAGGACAGGCCCAACTTTTCGGTGGCTACACCTTC	CASSLGQAQLFGGYTF	16	TRBV18	once	TRBD1	TRBJ1-2
TGTGCCAGCGTGGGAGGGGGGGACTATGGCTACACCTTC	CASVGGGDYGYTF	13	TRBV2	.	.	TRBJ1-2
TGTGCCAGCAGTGAAATACGCCTTACGAACACTGAAGCTTTCTTT	CASSEIRLTNTEAFF	15	TRBV2	.	.	TRBJ1-1
TGTGCCAGCAGTTGGGGGCAGGGCTTGAACACTGAAGCTTTCTTT	CASSWGQGLNTEAFF	15	TRBV28	.	.	TRBJ1-1
TGTGCCAGTTCATGGGACACCGGGGAGCTGTTTTTT	CASSWDTGELFF	12	TRBV11-2	.	.	TRBJ2-2
TGTGCCAGCAGCTCACCCCCGGAGGGGCAGTATGGCTACACCTTC	CASSSPPEGQYGYTF	15	TRBV11-1	.	.	TRBJ1-2
TGCGCCAGCAGCCAAGACTCAGGGTTCCATGGCTACACCTTC	CASSQDSGFHGYTF	14	TRBV4-1	.	.	TRBJ1-2
TGTGCCATCAGGGGAAGGGTCAGCCAGGGCTCTGGGGCCAACGTCCTGACTTTC	CAIRGRVSQGSGANVLTF	18	TRBV10-3	.	.	TRBJ2-6